These 31 T cell receptor beta chains were all obtained from the same sample, sequenced in a study of PD-1 blockade in classical Hodgkin lymphoma (dated by TCRdb to 2020 to 2021). Libraries were built with the immunoSEQ multiplex PCR assay. TCRdb obtained this table from immuneACCESS and retained in-frame rearrangements with V and J assigned. These tables miss some clones; where compared with another copy, unresolved V genes account for less than half of the shortfall, and the remainder is unexplained. This sample lists some 31,000 clones; 85% to 95% were detected once. The ten largest make up about 2.5% of the sample. Taken with the paper, the label for time point translates to: newly diagnosed, previously untreated cHL patient sample. The sample comprised peripheral blood mononuclear cells (PBMCs). The receptors come from a human donor with classical Hodgkin lymphoma.

The gene calls are TRBV5-5 and TRBJ1-1; the D gene is possibly TRBD1 (6 bases). CDR1 and CDR2 from the germline V gene are SGHKS and YYEKEE (reference sequence). The CDR3 extends over 16 amino acids. The V end was cut by 4 bases, the J end by 4 bases, with 20 bases between. This chain's CDR3 is CASSLDTPKGGTEAFF. In DNA, the CDR3 is TGTGCCAGCAGCCTTGACACTCCAAAGGGGGGCACTGAAGCTTTCTTT.

The chain carries TRBV4-2 and TRBJ1-5; no definite D call. Trimming left V 0 bases short and J 7 bases short, with 13 bases between. The CDR3 covers 15 residues. Germline lookup yields CDR1 LGHNA and CDR2 YNFKEQ. CDR3 bases: TGTGCCAGCAGCCAAGAAGAAGGGAAGGGCCAGCCCCAGCATTTT. Encoded protein: CASSQEEGKGQPQHF.

The chain couples TRBV5-1 to TRBJ1-1; the match to TRBD1 covers 7 bases. Looked up from germline, CDR1 is SGHRS and CDR2 is YFSETQ. The CDR3 sequence is 16 residues long. After removal of 4 bases from V and 5 bases from J, the junction contained 14 bases not matched to a gene. Here the CDR3 DNA reads TGCGCCAGCAGCCCCACTTTGTACTTGACAGGGACTGAAGCTTTCTTT. It translates to CASSPTLYLTGTEAFF.

The chain links TRBV7-9 to TRBJ2-3; D may be TRBD2 (6 bases). The CDR3 totals 16 residues. The V end was cut by 5 bases, the J end by 4 bases, with 19 bases between. Per germline, CDR1 SEHNR and CDR2 FQNEAQ (reference sequence). CDR3 region: CASSRSGRRGADTQYF. DNA of the CDR3: TGTGCCAGCAGCCGGTCCGGGCGGAGGGGAGCAGATACGCAGTATTTT.

J is TRBJ1-1 and V is TRBV15, with a tentative D call TRBD1 (5 bases). Trimming removed 3 bases from V and 13 bases from J, with 12 bases in between. In germline, CDR1 is LNHNV, CDR2 YYDKDF (reference sequence). This CDR3 contains 11 residues. The CDR3 region is CATSRYRQFFF. As DNA, the CDR3 is TGTGCCACCAGCAGGTATAGACAGTTTTTCTTT.

The genes are TRBV9 and TRBJ1-2; D is undetermined. V was cut by 0 bases and J by 2 bases, with 5 bases left in between. Per germline, CDR1 SGDLS and CDR2 YYNGEE. The CDR3 contains 13 residues. In nucleotides, the CDR3 is TGTGCCAGCAGCGTAGTAACCAACTATGGCTACACCTTC. Amino acid sequence: CASSVVTNYGYTF.

This rearrangement joins TRBV5-5 to TRBJ2-2; D unclear. This CDR3 has 11 amino acids. Germline lookup yields CDR1 SGHKS and CDR2 YYEKEE (reference sequence). V was clipped by 7 bases and J by 7 bases, with 8 bases between them. CDR3 loop: CASPKDGELFF. For the CDR3, the DNA is TGTGCCAGCCCCAAGGACGGGGAGCTGTTTTTT.

The rearrangement uses TRBV21-1 and TRBJ2-2; the D call TRBD2 from the table was never checked on the DNA. TRBV21-1 is a listed pseudogene. The length of the CDR3 is 15 residues. The CDR3 DNA is TGTGCCAGCAAAACCTTGGGGGGGAACACCGGGGAGCTGTTTTTT. Translation: CASKTLGGNTGELFF.

This chain connects TRBV28 to TRBJ2-2; D unclear. Germline-derived CDR1 and CDR2 are MDHEN and SYDVKM. The V end was cut by 2 bases, the J end by 2 bases, with 9 bases between. The CDR3 contains 15 residues. The CDR3 spells CASSLGVFNTGELFF. The CDR3 DNA reads as TGTGCCAGCAGTTTAGGGGTATTCAACACCGGGGAGCTGTTTTTT.

The V and J genes are TRBV7-8 and TRBJ2-1; D gene ambiguous. The CDR3 is 13 amino acids. The V end was cut by 1 base, the J end by 4 bases, with 5 bases between. The germline gives CDR1 SGHVS, CDR2 FQNEAQ. The CDR3 nucleotides read TGTGCCAGCAGCTTAGGACTTTACAATGAGCAGTTCTTC. Its translation is CASSLGLYNEQFF.

In DNA form, the CDR3 reads TGTGCCAGCAGCCTGGGGCCACAGTTGATGAACACTGAAGCTTTCTTT. Encoded protein: CASSLGPQLMNTEAFF. This chain joins TRBV28 and TRBJ1-1; a possible D gene is TRBD1 (5 bases). V lost 6 bases and J lost 0, with 17 bases in between. Germline loops: CDR1 MDHEN, CDR2 SYDVKM. This CDR3 contains 16 residues.

The V and J genes are TRBV6-5 and TRBJ2-3; 9 nucleotides align to TRBD2. CDR1 and CDR2 (germline): MNHEY, SVGAGI. V trimming: 6 bases; J trimming: 2 bases; junction bases outside the gene matches: 6. The CDR3 runs 15 residues. The CDR3 protein is CASSLAGAHTDTQYF. The CDR3 nucleotides read TGTGCCAGCAGCTTAGCGGGGGCCCACACAGATACGCAGTATTTT.

The J gene is TRBJ1-1, the V gene TRBV13; no reliable D call. Germline CDR1 PRHDT, CDR2 FYEKMQ (reference sequence). The CDR3 covers 13 residues. The V end lost 3 bases, the J end lost 3 bases, and 8 bases lay between the germline ends. CDR3 bases: TGTGCCAGCAGCTTTGATCTGTACACTGAAGCTTTCTTT. It encodes CASSFDLYTEAFF.

This rearrangement joins TRBV30 to TRBJ1-4, with 11 bases identical to TRBD1. The junction had 8 bases not matched to a gene; V was cut back by 4 bases and J by 7 bases. This CDR3 has 15 residues. The germline V gene has CDR1 GTSNPN and CDR2 SVGIG (reference sequence). CDR3 bases: TGTGCCTGGAACGGACAGGGGGCAATGGGTGAAAAACTGTTTTTT. It codes for CAWNGQGAMGEKLFF.

The rearrangement joins TRBV11-1 to TRBJ1-6, with a weak D call TRBD1 (5 bases). Trimming shortened V by 5 bases and J by 8 bases, and 19 bases separated the two germline ends. Germline values: CDR1 SGHAT, CDR2 FQDESV (reference sequence). The CDR3 length is 16 residues. This CDR3 reads CASSPLGGFVDSPLHF. CDR3 DNA sequence: TGTGCCAGCAGCCCCCTCGGGGGGTTTGTAGATTCACCCCTCCACTTT.

V gene TRBV4-2 combines with J gene TRBJ2-7; the match to TRBD2 covers 8 bases. Trimming at V came to 4 bases and at J to 3 bases, leaving 5 bases not matched to a gene. Germline V gene data show CDR1 as LGHNA and CDR2 as YNFKEQ. CDR3 size: 14 residues. Here the CDR3 reads CASSPGTRGYEQYF. The CDR3 DNA is TGTGCCAGCAGCCCCGGGACTAGAGGCTACGAGCAGTACTTC.

V gene TRBV28 combines with J gene TRBJ1-3; TRBD1 might be the D (5 bases). This CDR3 comprises 14 residues. Germline V gene lookup returns CDR1 MDHEN and CDR2 SYDVKM. V dropped 8 bases and J dropped 0 bases, with 11 bases sitting between them. As DNA, the CDR3 is TGTGCCAGCGGACGACAGAACTCTGGAAACACCATATATTTT. The encoded protein is CASGRQNSGNTIYF.

The V call is TRBV7-3, the J call TRBJ1-1; D ambiguous. With 3 bases removed from V and 3 bases from J, the gap between germline ends came to 8 bases. CDR1 and CDR2 from the germline V gene are SGHTA and FQGTGA. The CDR3 covers 13 residues. CDR3 sequence (DNA): TGTGCCAGCAGCTTGTATCAGTACACTGAAGCTTTCTTT. Protein product: CASSLYQYTEAFF. The whole variable domain, filled in from reference TRBV7-3 and TRBJ1-1, reads GAGVSQTPSNKVTEKGKYVELRCDPISGHTALYWYRQSLGQGPEFLIYFQGTGAADDSGLPNDRFFAVRPEGSVSTLKIQRTERGDSAVYLCASSLYQYTEAFFGQGTRLTVV.

J is TRBJ1-1 and V is TRBV27; D not resolved. The germline CDR1 and CDR2 sequences are MNHEY and SMNVEV (reference sequence). The CDR3 has 14 residues. Between the trimmed V and J ends, which lost 10 bases and 1 base, there was a span of 16 bases. As DNA, the CDR3 is TGTGCCACGTCCGGGCAGAGTAGGAACACTGAAGCTTTCTTT. Translating gives CATSGQSRNTEAFF.

The rearrangement uses TRBV9 and TRBJ1-1; D perhaps matches TRBD1 (6 bases). Germline V gives CDR1 SGDLS, CDR2 YYNGEE. The CDR3 is 13 amino acids. Trimming removed 3 bases from V and 6 bases from J, with 12 bases in between. The chain's CDR3 is CASSAPGAPEAFF. For the CDR3, the DNA is TGTGCCAGCAGCGCTCCGGGGGCGCCTGAAGCTTTCTTT.

The J gene is TRBJ1-4, the V gene TRBV5-1; TRBD1 is a possible D gene (5 bases). This CDR3 contains 13 residues. The V and J ends lost 4 bases and 5 bases respectively, with 9 bases between them. The germline CDR1 and CDR2 sequences are SGHRS and YFSETQ. The CDR3, as DNA: TGCGCCAGCAGCCGGGGCACCAATGAAAAACTGTTTTTT. Protein: CASSRGTNEKLFF.

This chain links TRBV28 with TRBJ1-3; 7 bases fit TRBD1. The germline CDR1 and CDR2 sequences are MDHEN and SYDVKM. The J segment lost 5 bases and the V segment lost 4 bases, leaving 2 bases of the junction unmatched. The CDR3 sequence is 13 residues long. DNA of the CDR3: TGTGCCAGCAGTTCGGGACAGAGAAACACCATATATTTT. As protein: CASSSGQRNTIYF.

This sequence joins TRBV6-5 and TRBJ2-5; D is undetermined. Germline CDR1 MNHEY, CDR2 SVGAGI. The CDR3 runs 15 residues. The V end lost 7 bases, the J end lost 6 bases, and 21 bases lay between the germline ends. In DNA, the CDR3 is TGTGCCAGCACCTCAACCCCGGGTTTCTTTAAGACCCAGTACTTC. Translation gives CASTSTPGFFKTQYF.

The CDR3 loop reads CASSYFAGPNTEAFF. DNA of the CDR3: TGTGCCAGCAGTTACTTTGCAGGACCGAACACTGAAGCTTTCTTT. The genes are TRBV6-6 and TRBJ1-1; D remains unclear. V was pared by 1 base and J by 1 base, with 10 bases between. Germline CDR1 reads MNHNY; CDR2 reads SVGAGI (reference sequence). CDR3 length: 15 residues.

This chain joins TRBV5-6 and TRBJ2-1, with 8 bases aligning to TRBD2. J was trimmed by 4 bases and V by 4 bases; bases with no gene match: 4. Germline CDR1 SGHDT, CDR2 YYEEEE. The CDR3 length is 14 residues. CDR3: CASSLTSAYNEQFF. CDR3 sequence (DNA): TGTGCCAGCAGCCTGACTAGCGCTTACAATGAGCAGTTCTTC.

The rearrangement joins TRBV7-9 to TRBJ2-2; D call uncertain. V lost 2 bases and J lost 4, with 5 bases in between. From germline, CDR1 is SEHNR and CDR2 FQNEAQ (reference sequence). This CDR3 comprises 13 residues. The CDR3 DNA is TGTGCCAGCAGCTTATGGAGCACCGGGGAGCTGTTTTTT. Protein product: CASSLWSTGELFF.

The chain combines TRBV2 with TRBJ1-6, with TRBD1 identical over 7 bases. Germline trimming cut 3 bases from V and 8 bases from J; bases unmatched to any gene: 1. This CDR3 is 13 amino acids long. Germline-derived CDR1 and CDR2 are SNHLY and FYNNEI. The chain's CDR3 is CASSDRGYSPLHF. The CDR3 bases are TGTGCCAGCAGTGACAGGGGGTATTCACCCCTCCACTTT. The whole variable domain, filled in from reference TRBV2 and TRBJ1-6, reads EPEVTQTPSHQVTQMGQEVILRCVPISNHLYFYWYRQILGQKVEFLVSFYNNEISEKSEIFDDQFSVERPDGSNFTLKIRSTKLEDSAMYFCASSDRGYSPLHFGNGTRLTVT.

The J gene is TRBJ1-1, the V gene TRBV19, with 8 bases matching TRBD1. V lost 2 bases to trimming and J lost 2 bases; unmatched junction nucleotides: 7. Germline V gene data show CDR1 as LNHDA and CDR2 as SQIVND (reference sequence). The CDR3 consists of 16 residues. CDR3 bases: TGTGCCAGTAGTATATCCCCCGACAGGGGAAACACTGAAGCTTTCTTT. Translating gives CASSISPDRGNTEAFF.

The V call is TRBV4-3, the J call TRBJ2-3; 8 nucleotides agree with TRBD2. The CDR3 covers 15 residues. Germline V gene data show CDR1 as LGHNA and CDR2 as YSLEER. After removal of 0 bases from V and 4 bases from J, the junction contained 3 bases not matched to a gene. Here the CDR3 DNA reads TGCGCCAGCAGCCAAGATGGACTAGCCGCAGATACGCAGTATTTT. Translating gives CASSQDGLAADTQYF.

The genes are TRBV7-9 and TRBJ2-3, with 8 bases fitting TRBD1. The trim removed 2 bases at V and 3 bases at J, leaving 7 bases unmatched. The CDR3 consists of 16 residues. The V gene's germline CDR1 is SEHNR and CDR2 FQNEAQ (reference sequence). CDR3 region: CASSLPTWDRTDTQYF. The CDR3 DNA sequence: TGTGCCAGCAGCTTACCTACCTGGGACAGGACAGATACGCAGTATTTT.

The chain links TRBV7-2 to TRBJ1-2; D unclear. With 1 base removed from V and 7 bases from J, the gap between germline ends came to 10 bases. The length of the CDR3 is 13 residues. Per germline, CDR1 SGHTA and CDR2 FQGNSA. The CDR3 reads CASSLVNSPGYTF. CDR3 bases: TGTGCCAGCAGCTTAGTAAACAGCCCTGGCTACACCTTC.